The rows below give T cell receptor beta chains drawn from one sample of a study of blood T cell repertoires in COVID-19. Measured with immunoSEQ multiplex PCR; TCRdb has only the in-frame clones, and not every one. The sample has over 200,000 clones; 87% are singletons. Sequencing was performed on peripheral blood. The receptors shown here come from a woman aged 18-35 years who had recovered from COVID-19. The CDR3 runs from the conserved cysteine through the conserved F or W. D genes are given only for firm matches. Rows may omit the clone size; those that give it use once, few, many or a size class.

v_call	clone_size	d_call	j_call	cdr3_aa	cdr3_nt
TRBV6-5	-	-	TRBJ2-2	CASRTGNSNTGELFF	TGTGCCAGCAGAACCGGGAATTCAAACACCGGGGAGCTGTTTTTT
TRBV24-1	-	-	TRBJ2-1	CATKNDRVYNEQFF	TGTGCCACCAAGAATGACAGAGTCTACAATGAGCAGTTCTTC
TRBV7-3	few	TRBD2	TRBJ2-1	CASSSASGSNEQFF	TGTGCCAGCAGCTCCGCGAGCGGGAGTAATGAGCAGTTCTTC
TRBV18	-	TRBD2	TRBJ2-1	CASSPGTSGLNEQFF	TGTGCCAGCTCACCAGGGACTAGCGGACTGAATGAGCAGTTCTTC
TRBV4-2	medium-sized	TRBD2	TRBJ2-6	CASSLAGVSGANVLTF	TGTGCCAGCAGCCTAGCGGGAGTAAGTGGGGCCAACGTCCTGACTTTC
TRBV6-4	-	-	TRBJ1-1	CASSENTGNEAFF	TGTGCCAGCAGTGAAAATACGGGGAATGAAGCTTTCTTT
TRBV6-5	-	TRBD2	TRBJ2-7	CASYPQPGLADEQYF	TGTGCCAGCTACCCCCAACCGGGACTAGCAGACGAGCAGTACTTC
TRBV16	-	-	TRBJ1-5	CASSQSVRGSQPQHF	TGTGCCAGCAGCCAATCCGTCAGGGGAAGTCAGCCCCAGCATTTT
TRBV27	-	TRBD2	TRBJ2-2	CASSWGGEREYTGELFF	TGTGCCAGCAGTTGGGGAGGGGAGCGGGAGTATACCGGGGAGCTGTTTTTT
TRBV4-1	-	-	TRBJ1-1	CASSRPGVTEAFF	TGCGCCAGCAGCCGACCAGGGGTGACTGAAGCTTTCTTT
TRBV7-6	-	TRBD2	TRBJ2-7	CASSLAVGGSSYEQYF	TGTGCCAGCAGCTTAGCGGTGGGCGGGAGCTCCTACGAGCAGTACTTC
TRBV19	few	-	TRBJ1-1	CASSIEQGSEAFF	TGTGCCAGTAGTATTGAGCAGGGATCTGAAGCTTTCTTT
TRBV9	-	-	TRBJ1-1	CASSVATGRAGSTEAFF	TGTGCCAGCAGCGTAGCTACGGGAAGGGCGGGGAGCACTGAAGCTTTCTTT
TRBV12-5	-	TRBD1	TRBJ1-5	CASGNNTGGAGNQPQHF	TGTGCTAGTGGTAACAATACAGGGGGCGCCGGCAATCAGCCCCAGCATTTT
TRBV7-9	-	-	TRBJ1-1	CASSLNKGLYTEAFF	TGTGCCAGCAGCTTAAATAAGGGGCTTTACACTGAAGCTTTCTTT
TRBV4-1	few	TRBD1	TRBJ2-5	CASSVRLSGTGQETQYF	TGCGCCAGCAGCGTTCGCCTTTCGGGGACAGGCCAAGAGACCCAGTACTTC
TRBV6-5	-	-	TRBJ1-1	CASGSGGATEAFF	TGTGCCAGCGGGAGCGGGGGGGCCACTGAAGCTTTCTTT
TRBV6-2/TRBV6-3	once	-	TRBJ1-5	CASSPPGIFNQPQHF	TGTGCCAGCAGTCCACCGGGGATTTTCAATCAGCCCCAGCATTTT
TRBV7-6	few	-	TRBJ2-1	CASSPRSGGINNEQFF	TGTGCCAGCAGCCCTCGATCCGGCGGGATTAACAATGAGCAGTTCTTC
TRBV27	-	-	TRBJ1-2	CASAWKEGDGYTF	TGTGCCAGCGCGTGGAAGGAGGGAGATGGCTACACCTTC
TRBV7-9	-	TRBD2	TRBJ2-1	CASSPPTSGRTNEQFF	TGTGCCAGCAGCCCCCCCACTAGCGGGAGGACCAATGAGCAGTTCTTC
TRBV5-6	-	-	TRBJ1-6	CASSLARGHSYNSPLHF	TGTGCCAGCAGCTTGGCCCGCGGACACTCCTATAATTCACCCCTCCACTTT
TRBV7-9	-	TRBD2	TRBJ2-7	CASSSGLVTYEQYF	TGTGCCAGCAGCTCCGGACTAGTTACCTACGAGCAGTACTTC
TRBV28	-	TRBD1	TRBJ2-6	CASSFPSLTGQSSGANVLTF	TGTGCCAGCAGTTTCCCATCGTTGACAGGGCAGAGCTCTGGGGCCAACGTCCTGACTTTC
TRBV27	-	TRBD2	TRBJ2-7	CASSRRTSAYEQYF	TGTGCCAGCAGCCGCCGGACTAGCGCCTACGAGCAGTACTTC
TRBV28	-	-	TRBJ1-6	CASSLRERSNSPLHF	TGTGCCAGCAGTTTACGAGAACGGTCTAATTCACCCCTCCACTTT
TRBV6-2/TRBV6-3	-	-	TRBJ1-2	CASSYQVNYGYTF	TGTGCCAGCAGTTATCAGGTTAACTATGGCTACACCTTC
TRBV11-2	-	TRBD2	TRBJ2-1	CASTSPGREGNEQFF	TGTGCCAGCACCTCCCCGGGGCGGGAGGGCAATGAGCAGTTCTTC
TRBV12-3/TRBV12-4	-	-	TRBJ2-1	CASSGSREQFF	TGTGCCAGCAGTGGGTCTAGGGAGCAGTTCTTC
TRBV19	once	-	TRBJ2-7	CASSIAEGSYEQYF	TGTGCCAGTAGTATAGCGGAGGGCTCCTACGAGCAGTACTTC
TRBV19	once	TRBD2	TRBJ2-1	CASSISGSRYNEQFF	TGTGCCAGTAGTATTAGCGGGAGCAGGTACAATGAGCAGTTCTTC
TRBV7-9	-	TRBD2	TRBJ2-1	CASSFRTSGTFYNEQFF	TGTGCCAGCAGCTTCAGGACTAGCGGGACTTTTTACAATGAGCAGTTCTTC
TRBV7-9	-	TRBD1	TRBJ2-3	CASSSGQGGSPHTDTQYF	TGTGCCAGCAGCTCCGGACAGGGGGGTTCCCCCCACACAGATACGCAGTATTTT
TRBV3-1/TRBV3-2	-	-	TRBJ1-1	CASSPREGNTEAFF	TGTGCCAGCAGCCCTCGGGAGGGGAATACTGAAGCTTTCTTT
TRBV19	-	TRBD2	TRBJ2-7	CASSSGGTSYEQYF	TGTGCCAGTAGCAGTGGGGGGACTAGCTACGAGCAGTACTTC
TRBV29-1	-	TRBD1	TRBJ2-2	CSVAGTGGIGELFF	TGCAGCGTCGCCGGGACAGGGGGGATCGGGGAGCTGTTTTTT